This T cell receptor (beta chain) was captured by sequencing in a study of response to subunit inactivated influenza vaccine. Points from the study as a whole: The authors proposed limited new T cell recruitment per seasonal influenza vaccination.

On this clonotype itself: The antigen is not known.

V lost 5 bases to trimming and J lost 4 bases; unmatched junction nucleotides: 7. The CDR3 is 15 residues long. TCRdb re-derived calls from the RT-PCR reads in MiXCR, one entry per CDR3 protein. The repertoire has 800,000 or so distinct CDR3 sequences, over 20% of them found once; the top ten carry roughly 10%. The sequence was obtained from a man aged 50-60 years who received an inactivated influenza vaccine. The V and J genes are TRBV12-3 or TRBV12-4 and TRBJ2-3; 9 positions agree with TRBD2. This specimen was PBMCs from blood, taken 5 days after vaccination. The CDR3 DNA is TGTGCCAGCAGTCCACGGACTAGCGCCGCAGATACGCAGTATTTT. As protein: CASSPRTSAADTQYF.